This T cell receptor (beta chain) was observed in a study of blood T cell repertoires in COVID-19. On the study more broadly: Spain, Italy and the United States supplied samples that represented acute and convalescent COVID-19. The analysed material was cDNA or gDNA that came from T cells, B-cell-depleted T cells, or PBMCs.

As originally analysed: Scientists estimated how many nucleated cells there were by amplifying reference gene primers. Data came from immunoSEQ multiplex PCR; TCRdb stores just in-frame clones and leaves some out. V, J and clone size are those of that table, while D and trimming were read from the DNA. Seen here are about 350,000 clones, about nine tenths observed once, and the top ten hold about 6%. Patients of the Seattle cohort, enrolled during active infection, were followed longitudinally. Germline lookup yields CDR1 GTSNPN and CDR2 SVGIG (reference sequence). V lost 4 bases to trimming and J lost 4 bases; unmatched junction nucleotides: 1. The CDR3 spans 12 residues.

The sequence came from a woman between 50 and 59 years old with COVID-19, enrolled during active disease. V and J are TRBV30 and TRBJ1-2, with 9 bases that match TRBD1. Sequencing input: peripheral blood. CDR3 coding DNA: TGTGCCTGGAAGACAGGGGGCTATGGCTACACCTTC. As protein: CAWKTGGYGYTF.